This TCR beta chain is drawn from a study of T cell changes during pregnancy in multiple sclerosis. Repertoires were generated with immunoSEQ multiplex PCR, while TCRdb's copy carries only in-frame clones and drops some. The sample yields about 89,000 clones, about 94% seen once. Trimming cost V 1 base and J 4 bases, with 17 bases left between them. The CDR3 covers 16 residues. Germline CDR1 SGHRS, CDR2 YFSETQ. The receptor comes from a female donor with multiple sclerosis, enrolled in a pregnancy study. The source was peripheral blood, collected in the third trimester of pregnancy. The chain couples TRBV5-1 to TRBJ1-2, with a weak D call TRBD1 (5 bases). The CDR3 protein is CASSLYLGGLGYGYTF. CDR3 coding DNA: TGCGCCAGCAGCTTGTACCTCGGGGGACTAGGCTATGGCTACACCTTC.